Following are 31 T cell receptor beta chains from one sample sequenced in a study of T cells in Graves' hyperthyroidism and ophthalmopathy. TCR beta CDR3 sequences were amplified from RNA transcripts. First-round RT-PCR of the TCR CDR3 relied on the HTBI primer set. MiXCR, run by TCRdb on the multiplex PCR reads, gives a single entry per CDR3 protein. The sample lists roughly 360,000 distinct CDR3 sequences; about 13% were seen once. Sequenced sample: blood. Receptor source: a man aged 25-45 years with Graves' hyperthyroidism that later progressed to Graves' ophthalmopathy.

This clonotype has a count of ten or more. The chain couples TRBV5-1 to TRBJ1-5; D remains unclear. CDR1 is SGHRS, CDR2 YFSETQ, per germline. This CDR3 comprises 13 residues. The V end lost 4 bases, the J end lost 8 bases, and 13 bases lay between the germline ends. CDR3 in amino acids: CASSLAGPEPQHF. DNA for the CDR3: TGCGCCAGCAGCCTCGCCGGGCCGGAGCCCCAGCATTTT.

This clonotype was detected only a few times. The chain carries TRBV7-9 and TRBJ2-1; a weak D match, TRBD1 (6 bases). This CDR3 comprises 14 residues. Germline V gives CDR1 SEHNR, CDR2 FQNEAQ (reference sequence). V lost 10 bases and J 2 bases, leaving 15 bases between the germline ends. The CDR3 nucleotides read TGTGCCACCCTTGCAGGGGACACCTACAATGAGCAGTTCTTC. Protein sequence: CATLAGDTYNEQFF.

This clonotype was observed at least ten times. V usage is TRBV3-1 and J usage is TRBJ2-3; 8 bases are a match to TRBD1. Germline CDR1 LGHDT, CDR2 YNNKEL (reference sequence). Trimming cost V 6 bases and J 8 bases; bases outside gene matches: 16. The CDR3 covers 16 residues. The CDR3 nucleotides read TGTGCCAGCAGTCACCGAAGAAAACAGGGACAGGCTACGCAGTATTTT. It specifies CASSHRRKQGQATQYF.

This clonotype was seen at least ten times. The chain uses TRBV7-9 and TRBJ2-1, with TRBD2 identical over 12 bases. Germline assignment: CDR1 SEHNR and CDR2 FQNEAQ (reference sequence). V dropped 5 bases and J dropped 2; count of bases not matched to a gene: 4. CDR3 length equals 16 residues. The CDR3 is CASSPASGGAYNEQFF. CDR3 DNA: TGTGCCAGCAGCCCAGCTAGCGGGGGGGCCTACAATGAGCAGTTCTTC.

This clonotype was seen at least ten times. V and J are TRBV28 and TRBJ2-6, with D tentatively TRBD1 or TRBD2 (5 bases each). Germline V CDR1 and CDR2: MDHEN, SYDVKM. The V end was cut by 2 bases, the J end by 0 bases, with 11 bases between. The CDR3 has 17 residues. This CDR3 is CASSLGTFISGANVLTF. CDR3 sequence (DNA): TGTGCCAGCAGTTTAGGGACGTTTATCTCTGGGGCCAACGTCCTGACTTTC.

The chain uses TRBV15 and TRBJ2-1; D is possibly TRBD1 (5 bases). Trimming shortened V by 1 base and J by 5 bases, and 12 bases separated the two germline ends. Germline values: CDR1 LNHNV, CDR2 YYDKDF (reference sequence). This CDR3 contains 15 residues. The CDR3 DNA sequence: TGTGCCACCAGCAGAGTGGTGGGGCCTAACAATGAGCAGTTCTTC. Protein product: CATSRVVGPNNEQFF.

This clonotype showed up just a few times. This rearrangement joins TRBV20-1 to TRBJ2-2; 7 bases are shared with TRBD2. The CDR3 is 16 amino acids. The trim removed 0 bases at V and 4 bases at J, leaving 8 bases unmatched. Germline V CDR1 and CDR2: DFQATT, SNEGSKA (reference sequence). This chain's CDR3 is CSARDPGLGRTGELFF. DNA of the CDR3: TGCAGTGCTAGAGATCCAGGACTAGGACGCACCGGGGAGCTGTTTTTT.

This clonotype has a count of ten or more. V gene TRBV12-3 or TRBV12-4 combines with J gene TRBJ1-2, with a tentative D call TRBD1 (5 bases). CDR3 length: 13 residues. V lost 8 bases to trimming and J lost 3 bases, with 13 bases between them. CDR3 sequence reads: CASGGAADYGYTF. CDR3 bases: TGTGCCAGCGGGGGAGCAGCAGACTATGGCTACACCTTC.

This clonotype has ten or more counts. CDR3 residues: CASNIPGTEIYNSPLHF. The CDR3 bases are TGTGCCAGCAACATCCCCGGGACAGAAATTTATAATTCACCCCTCCACTTT. The chain employs TRBV28 and TRBJ1-6; 7 bases align to TRBD1. V lost 7 bases to trimming and J lost 4 bases; unmatched junction nucleotides: 13. The CDR3 totals 17 residues. Germline V lookup: CDR1 MDHEN, CDR2 SYDVKM.

On this clonotype: Without the conserved terminal phenylalanine or tryptophan, this CDR3 likely stems from a read error. The chain has TRBV27 and TRBJ2-3; maybe TRBD2 (5 bases). Trimming shortened V by 2 bases and J by 2 bases, and 8 bases separated the two germline ends. The CDR3 sequence is 14 residues long. Germline-derived CDR1 and CDR2 are MNHEY and SMNVEV (reference sequence). The CDR3 is CASSLSDYTDTQYL. CDR3 in DNA: TGTGCCAGCAGTTTAAGTGACTACACAGATACGCAGTATCTT.

The chain recombines TRBV4-1 with TRBJ1-4, with D unclear. Germline CDR1 reads MGHRA; CDR2 reads YSYEKL. This CDR3 is built from 15 residues. V was shortened by 4 bases and J by 2 bases, with 11 bases between the two germline ends. CDR3 in amino acids: CASSRADFTNEKLFF. The CDR3 DNA is TGCGCCAGCAGCCGGGCGGACTTTACTAATGAAAAACTGTTTTTT.

This clonotype was detected only a few times. CDR3: CASSILLAGNTGELFF. The CDR3, as DNA: TGTGCCAGTAGTATCCTACTAGCGGGGAACACCGGGGAGCTGTTTTTT. This chain uses TRBV19 with TRBJ2-2; TRBD2 matches at 9 bases. The trim removed 3 bases at V and 1 base at J, leaving 3 bases unmatched. CDR1 is LNHDA, CDR2 SQIVND, per germline (reference sequence). The CDR3 loop spans 16 amino acids. The full variable domain, with the rest looked up from reference TRBV19 and TRBJ2-2, is DGGITQSPKYLFRKEGQNVTLSCEQNLNHDAMYWYRQDPGQGLRLIYYSQIVNDFQKGDIAEGYSVSREKKESFPLTVTSAQKNPTAFYLCASSILLAGNTGELFFGEGSRLTVL.

Only a few counts were recorded for this clonotype. The rearrangement uses TRBV20-1 and TRBJ2-1; a possible D gene is TRBD2 (6 bases). The germline V and J ends were trimmed by 3 bases and 7 bases, with 19 bases remaining between them. The germline V gene has CDR1 DFQATT and CDR2 SNEGSKA (reference sequence). The CDR3 contains 15 residues. Here the CDR3 reads CSASGGLARTNEQFF. The CDR3 nucleotides read TGCAGTGCTAGTGGGGGACTCGCGAGGACTAATGAGCAGTTCTTC.

This clonotype was detected a few times. The chain joins TRBV5-1 to TRBJ2-5; 7 positions match TRBD2. V was clipped by 4 bases and J by 0 bases; unmatched bases: 6. The CDR3 spans 15 residues. CDR1 and CDR2 from the germline V gene are SGHRS and YFSETQ. The CDR3 coding sequence is TGCGCCAGCAGCAGCGGGGCTATGTACCAAGAGACCCAGTACTTC. This translates into CASSSGAMYQETQYF.

This clonotype was observed many times. The V call is TRBV18, the J call TRBJ1-5; 10 positions match TRBD1. V dropped 3 bases and J dropped 5; count of bases not matched to a gene: 1. CDR1 and CDR2 (germline): KGHSH, LQKENI. The CDR3 is 14 amino acids. The CDR3 coding sequence is TGTGCCAGCTCACCGGACAGGGGGTATCAGCCCCAGCATTTT. Amino acid sequence: CASSPDRGYQPQHF.

There are a few counts of this clonotype. The chain is built from TRBV18 and TRBJ2-1, with 9 bases lining up with TRBD1. V shed 1 base, J shed 8 bases, and the junction held 9 bases outside the gene matches. Germline-derived CDR1 and CDR2 are KGHSH and LQKENI. CDR3 length: 16 amino acids. The CDR3 bases are TGTGCCAGCTCACCACGGGACAGGGACTACGGGGATGAGCAGTTCTTC. This codes for CASSPRDRDYGDEQFF.

This chain joins TRBV5-1 and TRBJ2-4; 13 bases are shared with TRBD2. Germline-derived CDR1 and CDR2 are SGHRS and YFSETQ. Trimming at V came to 5 bases and at J to 5 bases, leaving 7 bases not matched to a gene. The CDR3 length is 16 residues. The CDR3 sequence is CASRSTSGGRENIQYF. The CDR3 nucleotides are TGCGCCAGCAGATCGACTAGCGGGGGGCGGGAAAACATTCAGTACTTC.

This clonotype was seen many times. The V and J genes are TRBV28 and TRBJ1-2; a possible D gene is TRBD1 (6 bases). Trimming cost V 7 bases and J 3 bases, with 15 bases left between them. This CDR3 spans 14 amino acids. Per germline, CDR1 MDHEN and CDR2 SYDVKM. CDR3 in DNA: TGTGCCAGCATGGTGCCCAACAGGGACTATGGCTACACCTTC. Protein: CASMVPNRDYGYTF.

This clonotype appeared a few times. The chain joins TRBV6-2 or TRBV6-3 to TRBJ2-1; 15 nucleotides line up with TRBD2. The CDR3 runs to 18 residues. V was pared by 7 bases and J by 3 bases, with 10 bases of the junction left unmatched. Per germline, CDR1 MNHEY and CDR2 SVGEGT. The CDR3 DNA reads TGTGCCAGCACCTCGGGACTAGCGGGGGGTCCCATCTACAATGAGCAGTTCTTC. Its translation: CASTSGLAGGPIYNEQFF.

This clonotype has ten or more counts. The J gene is TRBJ2-3, the V gene TRBV7-9; 8 bases align to TRBD2. Trimming took 4 bases from V and 1 from J; bases not matched to a gene: 4. This CDR3 spans 15 amino acids. The germline CDR1 and CDR2 sequences are SEHNR and FQNEAQ (reference sequence). Written as DNA, the CDR3 is TGTGCCAGCAGCTCGTATAGCGGGGGCACAGATACGCAGTATTTT. Protein: CASSSYSGGTDTQYF.

This clonotype was counted only a few times. V usage is TRBV20-1 and J usage is TRBJ2-7; the D gene is possibly TRBD2 (6 bases). Deletions cut 2 bases from V and 3 bases from J, with 8 bases between. Germline CDR1 DFQATT, CDR2 SNEGSKA (reference sequence). The CDR3 spans 12 residues. CDR3 amino acids: CSARHGGYEQYF. CDR3 nucleotides: TGCAGTGCTAGACACGGGGGCTACGAGCAGTACTTC.

This clonotype came up a few times. This chain joins TRBV25-1 and TRBJ2-1; no firm D call. With 2 bases removed from V and 9 bases from J, the gap between germline ends came to 8 bases. This CDR3 region has 12 residues. Germline-derived CDR1 and CDR2 are MGHDK and SYGVNS. CDR3 amino acids: CASSEGRAEQFF. The CDR3 region has the DNA TGTGCCAGCAGTGAAGGTAGGGCTGAGCAGTTCTTC.

Details on this clonotype: This sequence may be a read error, since a much larger clone differs from it by one base. The chain is built from TRBV7-9 and TRBJ2-5; 10 positions agree with TRBD2. The CDR3 is 16 amino acids. Germline V gene sequence: CDR1 SEHNR, CDR2 FQNEAQ (reference sequence). Here the CDR3 reads CASSSLGAGGLKTKYF. CDR3 DNA: TGTGCCAGCAGCTCCTTGGGAGCGGGGGGGCTGAAGACCAAGTACTTC. The complete variable domain, with remaining parts taken from reference TRBV7-9 and TRBJ2-5, reads DTGVSQNPRHKITKRGQNVTFRCDPISEHNRLYWYRQTLGQGPEFLTYFQNEAQLEKSRLLSDRFSAERPKGSFSTLEIQRTEQGDSAMYLCASSSLGAGGLKTKYFGPGTRLLVL.

In its sample, this clonotype was seen many times. This chain links TRBV6-1 with TRBJ2-5, with D possibly TRBD2 on 5 matching bases. V lost 6 bases, J lost 5 bases, and 13 bases lay in between. CDR3 length: 13 residues. CDR1 is MNHNS, CDR2 SASEGT, per germline. The CDR3 is CASRSGRGETQYF. The CDR3 DNA sequence: TGTGCCAGCAGATCTGGCCGCGGGGAGACCCAGTACTTC.

This clonotype was seen ten or more times. The genes are TRBV12-3 or TRBV12-4 and TRBJ1-2, with 9 bases fitting TRBD1. The CDR3 is 14 residues long. The V segment lost 5 bases and the J segment 3 bases; nucleotides outside the gene matches: 4. CDR3 amino acids: CASSEGQGHYGYTF. CDR3 sequence (DNA): TGTGCCAGCAGTGAAGGACAGGGGCACTATGGCTACACCTTC.

There are a few counts of this clonotype. The chain combines TRBV28 with TRBJ1-2; no definite D call. The V end was cut by 6 bases, the J end by 2 bases, with 10 bases between. The CDR3 extends over 13 amino acids. Germline assignment: CDR1 MDHEN and CDR2 SYDVKM. Here the CDR3 DNA reads TGTGCCAGCAGGGTCGGAGCAAACTATGGCTACACCTTC. Translated: CASRVGANYGYTF.

This clonotype has at least ten counts. As DNA, the CDR3 is TGTGCCAGCAGCCTTGGGACTAGCGGGACCTACAATGAGCAGTTCTTC. It codes for CASSLGTSGTYNEQFF. The chain uses TRBV5-8 and TRBJ2-1, with 13 bases identical to TRBD2. This CDR3 region has 16 residues. Germline V lookup: CDR1 SGHTS, CDR2 YDEGEE. With V trimmed by 4 bases and J by 2 bases, 3 bases remained unmatched.

This clonotype has more than one count but fewer than ten. The chain is built from TRBV12-3 or TRBV12-4 and TRBJ2-5; no definite D call. The CDR3 sequence is 11 residues long. Trimming pared 6 bases from V and 5 bases from J, leaving 7 bases between. The CDR3 DNA is TGTGCCAGCAGGGCAGCGGAGACCCAGTACTTC. Translating gives CASRAAETQYF.

V is TRBV5-8 and J is TRBJ2-7; TRBD2 might be the D (5 bases). The CDR3 length is 14 residues. With 0 bases removed from V and 5 bases from J, the gap between germline ends came to 12 bases. Germline V gene sequence: CDR1 SGHTS, CDR2 YDEGEE. The DNA of the CDR3 is TGTGCCAGCAGCTTGGAGCGGCTAGCTAACGAGCAGTACTTC. Protein sequence: CASSLERLANEQYF.

This clonotype was counted between two and nine times. The chain combines TRBV25-1 with TRBJ2-1; D unresolved. This CDR3 comprises 15 residues. Germline V CDR1 and CDR2: MGHDK, SYGVNS. V gave up 2 bases and J gave up 4 bases, with 12 bases separating them. The CDR3 sequence: CASSERVWGYNEQFF. CDR3 DNA: TGTGCCAGCAGTGAAAGGGTGTGGGGATACAATGAGCAGTTCTTC. Looking up the rest from reference TRBV25-1 and TRBJ2-1 gives the full variable domain: EADIYQTPRYLVIGTGKKITLECSQTMGHDKMYWYQQDPGMELHLIHYSYGVNSTEKGDLSSESTVSRIRTEHFPLTLESARPSHTSQYLCASSERVWGYNEQFFGPGTRLTVL.

In this sample, this clonotype turned up many times. This chain joins TRBV20-1 and TRBJ1-5, with D possibly being TRBD1 (5 bases). The CDR3 runs 14 residues. V was clipped by 4 bases and J by 5 bases, with 15 bases between them. Germline V gene data show CDR1 as DFQATT and CDR2 as SNEGSKA (reference sequence). CDR3 sequence: CSATQGLGDQPQHF. The CDR3 nucleotides are TGCAGTGCTACTCAGGGTTTGGGTGATCAGCCCCAGCATTTT.